These 3 T cell receptor beta chains were all obtained from the same sample, sequenced in a study of beta chain features in type 1 diabetes listed by TCRdb under 2018. Library preparation employed the immunoSEQ multiplex PCR assay. The entire amount of isolated RNA was reverse transcribed using the High Capacity cDNA Reverse Transcription Kit, so the sequenced TCRB transcripts were expressed ones. What TCRdb holds here is the immuneACCESS table cut down to in-frame rearrangements. Part of the clones is not present; checked against another copy, under half of the missing clones reflect an unresolved V gene, and the others are unexplained. Counted in this sample were about 620,000 clones; roughly a sixth of them appeared once. The ten top clones hold approximately 0.099% of the sample. Input material: naive CD4+ T cells from blood. The intended sense of this specimen's cell subset or site label: true naive CD4+ T cells. All receptors come from a man between 18 and 29 years old in good health.

This clone was picked up a small number of times. The chain is built from TRBV18 and TRBJ1-1; D remains ambiguous. Germline loops: CDR1 KGHSH, CDR2 LQKENI. This CDR3 has 13 residues. The ends were cut back, 0 bases at V and 4 bases at J, with 6 bases in the middle. CDR3 bases: TGTGCCAGCTCACCACCGTCCTCCACTGAAGCTTTCTTT. Amino acid sequence: CASSPPSSTEAFF.

The chain carries TRBV9 and TRBJ1-5, with 10 bases aligning to TRBD1. The V and J ends lost 3 bases and 5 bases, in that order; junction bases with no gene match: 2. The germline CDR1 and CDR2 sequences are SGDLS and YYNGEE. There are 14 residues in the CDR3. CDR3: CASSGTGGHQPQHF. CDR3 nucleotide sequence: TGTGCCAGCAGCGGGACAGGGGGGCATCAGCCCCAGCATTTT.

The sample holds a few counts of this clone. The gene calls are TRBV5-4 and TRBJ1-1; 9 bases are a match to TRBD1. The length of the CDR3 is 16 residues. Trimming cost V 4 bases and J 0 bases; bases outside gene matches: 7. CDR1 SGHNT and CDR2 YYREEE come from the germline V gene (reference sequence). In DNA, the CDR3 is TGTGCCAGCAGCGCCGGGACAGGGAGGATGAACACTGAAGCTTTCTTT. Its protein product is CASSAGTGRMNTEAFF.